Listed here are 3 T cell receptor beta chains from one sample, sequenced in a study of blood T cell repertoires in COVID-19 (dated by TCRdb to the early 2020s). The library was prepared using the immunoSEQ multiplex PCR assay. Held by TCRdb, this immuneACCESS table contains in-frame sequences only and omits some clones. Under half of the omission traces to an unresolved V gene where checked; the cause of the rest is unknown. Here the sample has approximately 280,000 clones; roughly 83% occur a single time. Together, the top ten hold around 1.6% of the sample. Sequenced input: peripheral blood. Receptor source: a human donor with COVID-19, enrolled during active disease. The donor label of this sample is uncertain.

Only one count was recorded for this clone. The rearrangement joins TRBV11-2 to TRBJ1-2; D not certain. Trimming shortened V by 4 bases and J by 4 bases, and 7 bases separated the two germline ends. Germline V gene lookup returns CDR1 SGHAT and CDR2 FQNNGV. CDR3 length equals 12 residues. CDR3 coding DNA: TGTGCCAGCAGCTCGTCTACCTATGGCTACACCTTC. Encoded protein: CASSSSTYGYTF.

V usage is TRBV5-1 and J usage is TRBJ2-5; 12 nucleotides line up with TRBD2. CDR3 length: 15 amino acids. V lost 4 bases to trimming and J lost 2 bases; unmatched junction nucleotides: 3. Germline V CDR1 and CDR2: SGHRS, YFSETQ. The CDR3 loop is CASSRTSGMQETQYF. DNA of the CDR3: TGCGCCAGCAGCCGGACTAGCGGGATGCAAGAGACCCAGTACTTC.

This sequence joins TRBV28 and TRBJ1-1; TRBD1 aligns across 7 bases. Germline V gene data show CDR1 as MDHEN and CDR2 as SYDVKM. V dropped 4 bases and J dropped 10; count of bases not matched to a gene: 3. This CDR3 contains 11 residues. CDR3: CASSSYRGAFF. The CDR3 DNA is TGTGCCAGCAGTTCCTACAGGGGAGCTTTCTTT.